Listed below are T cell receptor beta chains from one sample, sequenced in a study of blood T cells in healthy people across ages. TCRdb itself ran the 5' RACE reads through MiXCR, one entry per CDR3 protein. This table has about 1.7 million distinct CDR3 sequences, 28% appearing once. The specimen sequenced was blood. These receptors originate from a woman in her 30s in good health. The CDR3 runs from the conserved cysteine through the conserved F or W. The order of the fields is J gene, clone size, V gene, D gene, CDR3 DNA, CDR3 protein. D genes are given only for firm matches. Clone sizes are given selectively: once, few, many, or a class where the clone is expanded.

TRBJ2-1 | few | TRBV20-1 | TRBD2 | TGCAGCACACCGGGCGGGAGTAACAATGAGCAGTTCTTC | CSTPGGSNNEQFF
TRBJ2-5 | many | TRBV7-2 | - | TGTGCCAGCAGCGAGACAGCCCAAGAGACCCAGTACTTC | CASSETAQETQYF
TRBJ1-2 | - | TRBV11-2 | - | TGTGCCAGCAACATCGGGCTCCACAACTATGGCTACACCTTC | CASNIGLHNYGYTF
TRBJ2-3 | once | TRBV3-1 | - | TGTGCCGGCAGCCAAAGCTATAGGGGCGAAGATACGCAGTATTTT | CAGSQSYRGEDTQYF
TRBJ2-2 | - | TRBV2 | TRBD1 | TGTGCCAGCACCGCAGGGGGCGCGGACACCGGGGAGCTGTTTTTT | CASTAGGADTGELFF
TRBJ2-1 | - | TRBV7-8 | - | TGTGCCAGCAGCTTACAGGCGGGATTGACCTACAATGAGCAGTTCTTC | CASSLQAGLTYNEQFF
TRBJ2-3 | - | TRBV5-1 | - | TGCGCCAGCAGCTTGGTTACTGGAAAGGCAGATACGCAGTATTTT | CASSLVTGKADTQYF
TRBJ2-7 | once | TRBV4-1 | - | TGCGCCAGCAGCCAAGAGGTTCCATCGAGCTCCTACGAGCAGTACTTC | CASSQEVPSSSYEQYF
TRBJ1-1 | - | TRBV5-6 | - | TGTGCCAGCAGCTTGGACAGGCGGGCGAACACTGAAGCTTTCTTT | CASSLDRRANTEAFF
TRBJ2-7 | many | TRBV5-1 | TRBD2 | TGCGCCAGCAGCTTGGGCGCTAGCGGAGAGTACGAGCAGTACTTC | CASSLGASGEYEQYF
TRBJ2-3 | - | TRBV20-1 | - | TGCAGTGCTAGGTGGGCACAGACTAGCACAGATACGCAGTATTTT | CSARWAQTSTDTQYF
TRBJ2-5 | - | TRBV12-3/TRBV12-4 | - | TGTGCCAGCAGTCCCTCCTCAGGATACCAAGAGACCCAGTACTTC | CASSPSSGYQETQYF
TRBJ2-5 | once | TRBV20-1 | - | TGCAGTGCTAGAGTACAGGGACAAGAGACCCAGTACTTC | CSARVQGQETQYF
TRBJ1-6 | - | TRBV5-1 | - | TGCGCCAGCAGCTTTCTGAGGGCCGGGCGGGATTCACCCCTCCACTTT | CASSFLRAGRDSPLHF
TRBJ1-5 | few | TRBV7-2 | - | TGTGCCAGCAGCTTAGAAAGAACGGGGCTGAGACCAAATCAGCCCCAGCATTTT | CASSLERTGLRPNQPQHF
TRBJ2-7 | - | TRBV7-2 | - | TGTGCCAGCACCGACGTTGGCGAGCAGTACTTC | CASTDVGEQYF
TRBJ2-5 | many | TRBV7-2 | TRBD1 | TGTGCCAGCAGCTTAGTCGTCTCCCACAGGGGGACCCAGTACTTC | CASSLVVSHRGTQYF
TRBJ1-5 | - | TRBV12-3/TRBV12-4 | - | TGTGCCAGCAGTTTTGGGGGGGCCTACAATCAGCCCCAGCATTTT | CASSFGGAYNQPQHF
TRBJ1-4 | many | TRBV29-1 | - | TGCAGCGTTGAAACTAATGAAAAACTGTTTTTT | CSVETNEKLFF
TRBJ1-2 | once | TRBV3-1 | - | TGTGCCAGCAGCCCCGGGATAGGGAGAGGTGGCTACACCTTC | CASSPGIGRGGYTF
TRBJ2-1 | - | TRBV27 | - | TGTGCCAGCTCCTCACTAGGCTCCTACAATGAGCAGTTCTTC | CASSSLGSYNEQFF
TRBJ2-7 | many | TRBV12-5 | - | TGTGCTAGTGCCAGTCGTGAGGGATCATACGAGCAGTACTTC | CASASREGSYEQYF
TRBJ2-3 | few | TRBV12-3/TRBV12-4 | - | TGTGCCAGCAGTTCCCTGACCTCAGCTCTTAGGGATACGCAGTATTTT | CASSSLTSALRDTQYF
TRBJ2-1 | - | TRBV27 | TRBD1 | TGTGCCAGCACAACCACAGGGGTGGATGAGCAGTTCTTC | CASTTTGVDEQFF
TRBJ2-5 | - | TRBV20-1 | - | TGCAGTGCTAGAGTTAGGGTAGAAGAGACCCAGTACTTC | CSARVRVEETQYF
TRBJ2-5 | - | TRBV24-1 | - | TGTGCCACCAGGGGGGCCGCCCAGGAAGAGACCCAGTACTTC | CATRGAAQEETQYF
TRBJ1-2 | - | TRBV14 | - | TGTGCCAGCAGCCAAGACTTGACTGGGAGCTATGGCTACACCTTC | CASSQDLTGSYGYTF
TRBJ2-7 | - | TRBV19 | - | TGTGCCAGTAAGAAAGCAGGGACCTACGAGCAGTACTTC | CASKKAGTYEQYF
TRBJ2-5 | few | TRBV29-1 | - | TGCAGCGTTGAAGATGATCTGTTACGGCCTCAACGGGCAGAGACCCAGTACTTC | CSVEDDLLRPQRAETQYF
TRBJ2-7 | many | TRBV10-3 | - | TGTGCCATCAGTGCGGCAGGGTTTACAAGGCAGTACTTC | CAISAAGFTRQYF
TRBJ1-1 | - | TRBV7-9 | - | TGTGCCAGCAGCGAGGAGCAGGGCAGAGAAGCTTTCTTT | CASSEEQGREAFF
TRBJ1-1 | many | TRBV5-1 | - | TGCGCCAGCAGTGGGGACGGGAACACTGAAGCTTTCTTT | CASSGDGNTEAFF
TRBJ1-1 | - | TRBV30 | - | TGTGCCTGGGGACTAGGGACATTGGGCACTGAAGCTTTCTTT | CAWGLGTLGTEAFF
TRBJ2-5 | few | TRBV20-1 | TRBD2 | TGCAGTGCTAGAGATCCAAGCGGGGGGGCTAAGGAGCAGTACTTC | CSARDPSGGAKEQYF
TRBJ2-5 | - | TRBV7-9 | - | TGTGCCAGCAGCTTTAAAAGGGGGGCGCAGACCCAGTACTTC | CASSFKRGAQTQYF
TRBJ1-1 | few | TRBV7-2 | - | TGTGCCAGCAGCCCCCGGGGGGGAGAGGAGAACACTGAAGCTTTCTTT | CASSPRGGEENTEAFF
TRBJ1-2 | - | TRBV27 | - | TGTGCCAGCAGTTACCACATGGGGGGAAGAGTCTATGGCTACACCTTC | CASSYHMGGRVYGYTF
TRBJ2-3 | few | TRBV7-9 | - | TGTGCCAGCAGCTCCATTCAGGGGGGATCAGATACGCAGTATTTT | CASSSIQGGSDTQYF
TRBJ1-1 | few | TRBV12-3/TRBV12-4 | - | TGTGCCACGGGGAGGGGGGTGGAAGCTTTCTTT | CATGRGVEAFF
TRBJ2-1 | - | TRBV4-3 | - | TGCGCCAGCAGCCAAGGGCTCAGAAACTACAATGAGCAGTTCTTC | CASSQGLRNYNEQFF
TRBJ1-3 | - | TRBV12-3/TRBV12-4 | - | TGTGCCAGCAGTCGCCTCGGGGACCCTAACTCTGGAAACACCATATATTTT | CASSRLGDPNSGNTIYF
TRBJ1-2 | - | TRBV18 | - | TGTGCCAGCTCACCACCTGATGGGAAGGGTAGTGGCTACACCTTC | CASSPPDGKGSGYTF
TRBJ2-1 | many | TRBV7-2 | - | TGTGCCAGCAGTTTAGGCGGAAACTCCTACAATGAGCAGTTCTTC | CASSLGGNSYNEQFF
TRBJ2-7 | - | TRBV5-1 | - | TGCGCCAGCAGCTTACGAGCATCGGGGGCGTACGAGCAGTACTTC | CASSLRASGAYEQYF
TRBJ2-3 | - | TRBV28 | TRBD1 | TGTGCCAGCAGTTTGGACAGGGTGTCAGATACGCAGTATTTT | CASSLDRVSDTQYF
TRBJ2-5 | many | TRBV7-9 | TRBD1 | TGTGCCAGCAGCTCAGGGGGCGCGGAGACCCAGTACTTC | CASSSGGAETQYF
TRBJ2-1 | - | TRBV20-1 | TRBD2 | TGCAGTGCTGCTAGCGGGGCCCCCGACAATGAGCAGTTCTTC | CSAASGAPDNEQFF
TRBJ2-1 | - | TRBV20-1 | TRBD2 | TGCAGTGCTAGAGATTCGTCTAGCGGGGGCTCCACGGGGAATGAGCAGTTCTTC | CSARDSSSGGSTGNEQFF
TRBJ2-7 | - | TRBV28 | - | TGTGCCAGCACCTCACTAGGGCCCTACGAGCAGTACTTC | CASTSLGPYEQYF
TRBJ1-6 | - | TRBV6-5 | TRBD1 | TGTGCCAGCAGTTCGGACAGGGGTGGATCCTATAATTCACCCCTCCACTTT | CASSSDRGGSYNSPLHF
TRBJ1-2 | - | TRBV9 | - | TGTGCCAGCAGCGCTAATGATCTGGACAGCTATGGCTACACCTTC | CASSANDLDSYGYTF
TRBJ1-6 | few | TRBV20-1 | - | TGCAGTGCTAGAGACAGCCCCTCATCACCCCTCCACTTT | CSARDSPSSPLHF
TRBJ2-4 | many | TRBV29-1 | - | TGCAGCGTCCTCGGACTCTCCAAAAACATTCAGTACTTC | CSVLGLSKNIQYF
TRBJ1-1 | - | TRBV6-5 | - | TGTGCCAGCAGTTACGGACAGAGTAACACTGTAGCTTTCTTT | CASSYGQSNTVAFF
TRBJ2-1 | few | TRBV29-1 | TRBD2 | TGCAGCGTTGCCCCCCAAGCGGGGGGGAGTGGTGAGCAGTTCTTC | CSVAPQAGGSGEQFF
TRBJ2-3 | - | TRBV15 | TRBD1 | TGTGCCACCAGCGAGGGACAGCCCGTCGACGGCATAGATACGCAGTATTTT | CATSEGQPVDGIDTQYF
TRBJ2-1 | - | TRBV6-5 | - | TGTGCCAGCAGTTCCTACCAGGGATACAATGAGCAGTTCTTC | CASSSYQGYNEQFF
TRBJ1-6 | - | TRBV7-2 | - | TGTGCCAGCAGCTTAGGGGCGACAGCCAATTCACCCCCCCACTTT | CASSLGATANSPPHF
TRBJ2-7 | - | TRBV20-1 | - | TGCAGTGCTAGAGGGCCCAGCCGGCGCTCCTACGAGCAGTACTTC | CSARGPSRRSYEQYF
TRBJ2-3 | many | TRBV12-3/TRBV12-4 | TRBD2 | TGTGCCAGCGGAGCGGGGGGTCCCACAGATACGCAGTATTTT | CASGAGGPTDTQYF